The 8 T cell receptor beta chains reported below all come from one sample, sequenced in a study of radiotherapy plus CTLA-4 blockade in lung cancer. Using immunoSEQ multiplex PCR, the repertoire was profiled, and TCRdb retains in-frame clones only, with some absent. This sample carries 75,000 to 100,000 clones, 75% to 85% of them seen once, and the ten largest clones take around 3.7%. This sample comprised peripheral blood, obtained from a patient treated with radiotherapy plus ipilimumab. All receptors come from a human donor with non-small cell lung cancer who had a partial response to radiotherapy plus ipilimumab.

Only one count was recorded for this clone. This chain joins TRBV30 and TRBJ2-5, with 8 positions matching TRBD1. The trim removed 3 bases at V and 4 bases at J, leaving 10 bases unmatched. Germline loops: CDR1 GTSNPN, CDR2 SVGIG (reference sequence). The CDR3 has 15 amino acids. The CDR3 region is CAWSPTGTGTETQYF. The CDR3 DNA reads TGTGCCTGGAGCCCAACCGGGACAGGAACAGAGACCCAGTACTTC.

This chain uses TRBV5-1 with TRBJ2-1; D unresolved. V lost 3 bases to trimming and J lost 4 bases, with 11 bases between them. Germline loops: CDR1 SGHRS, CDR2 YFSETQ. There are 14 residues in the CDR3. The CDR3 DNA is TGCGCCAGCAGCTCCGGGTCCCAATACAATGAGCAGTTCTTC. The encoded protein is CASSSGSQYNEQFF.

This chain joins TRBV5-1 and TRBJ2-3; 12 positions match TRBD2. The V gene end was trimmed by 0 bases and the J gene end by 2 bases; junction bases not matched to a gene: 10. Germline CDR1 and CDR2: SGHRS and YFSETQ. This CDR3 is built from 19 residues. CDR3 amino acids: CASSLGLAGGRRPTDTQYF. CDR3 coding DNA: TGCGCCAGCAGCTTGGGCCTAGCGGGAGGGCGGCGTCCCACAGATACGCAGTATTTT.

The chain has TRBV5-1 and TRBJ2-4; D not certain. Germline V CDR1 and CDR2: SGHRS, YFSETQ. CDR3 length equals 15 residues. The ends were cut back, 0 bases at V and 0 bases at J, with 7 bases in the middle. CDR3 region: CASSLDNLAKNIQYF. As DNA, the CDR3 is TGCGCCAGCAGCTTGGACAACCTAGCCAAAAACATTCAGTACTTC.

The chain couples TRBV10-1 to TRBJ1-2; 8 bases are shared with TRBD1. There are 15 residues in the CDR3. The ends lost 4 bases at V and 2 bases at J; junction bases unmatched: 6. Germline V CDR1 and CDR2: WNHNN, SYGVQD (reference sequence). The CDR3 sequence: CASSGGQGRNYGYTF. In nucleotides, the CDR3 is TGCGCCAGCAGTGGTGGACAGGGAAGGAACTATGGCTACACCTTC.

The V call is TRBV28, the J call TRBJ2-1; D not resolved. Germline CDR1 is MDHEN and CDR2 is SYDVKM. This CDR3 comprises 12 residues. The V gene lost 5 bases and the J gene lost 6 bases, with 8 bases spanning the gap. CDR3 in amino acids: CASSLRSNEQFF. In DNA, the CDR3 is TGTGCCAGCAGTCTAAGGAGCAATGAGCAGTTCTTC.

This chain connects TRBV27 to TRBJ2-2; TRBD2 matches at 8 bases. In germline, CDR1 is MNHEY, CDR2 SMNVEV (reference sequence). The CDR3 contains 16 residues. The J segment lost 3 bases and the V segment lost 2 bases, leaving 5 bases of the junction unmatched. DNA of the CDR3: TGTGCCAGCAGTTTAGACGGGAGGGCCTACACCGGGGAGCTGTTTTTT. Its protein product is CASSLDGRAYTGELFF.

The V gene is TRBV6-5, the J gene TRBJ1-5; D gene unclear. The V gene's germline CDR1 is MNHEY and CDR2 SVGAGI. The CDR3 extends over 14 amino acids. V shed 2 bases and J shed 5 bases, with 10 bases lying between them. CDR3 coding DNA: TGTGCCAGCAGTTACAACCGGGAACATCAGCCCCAGCATTTT. Protein: CASSYNREHQPQHF.